The rows below give T cell receptor beta chains drawn from one sample of a study of cytomegalovirus exposure and HLA in healthy donors. Sequencing used immunoSEQ multiplex PCR; TCRdb keeps in-frame clones, though not all of them. The table records around 200,000 clones, 81% of them present only once. The sample comprised PBMCs. The receptors stem from a woman aged 25-40 years in good health and CMV-seronegative. Both conserved end residues are part of each CDR3. A D gene is named only where the DNA matches it firmly. Where a row states a size, it is once, few, many or the class of an expanded clone; other rows omit it.

>TRBD1|18|-|TRBJ2-2|TRBV5-1
TGCGCCAGCAGCTTCAAACCGGGACAGGATTTGAACACCGGGGAGCTGTTTTTT
CASSFKPGQDLNTGELFF
>-|15|-|TRBJ1-3|TRBV29-1
TGCAGCGTTGCCCCTTCAGGATTCTCTGGAAACACCATATATTTT
CSVAPSGFSGNTIYF
>-|10|-|TRBJ2-1|TRBV20-1
TGCAGTGCCTCTAGGCATGAGCAGTTCTTC
CSASRHEQFF
>-|13|-|TRBJ2-5|TRBV27
TGTGCCAGCAGTTTATCGGGGGGAGAGACCCAGTACTTC
CASSLSGGETQYF
>TRBD2|14|-|TRBJ2-7|TRBV27
TGTGCCAGCAGCAGATCCGGGACTAGCGCGGTGCAGTACTTC
CASSRSGTSAVQYF
>TRBD1|19|-|TRBJ2-3|TRBV11-2
TGTGCCAGCACTCCCAAGGGGTGGGCCGGACAGGGTTTGGGAGATACGCAGTATTTT
CASTPKGWAGQGLGDTQYF
>TRBD1|16|-|TRBJ1-3|TRBV18
TGTGCCAGCTCACCCGGACAGGCGATGAGGGGAAACACCATATATTTT
CASSPGQAMRGNTIYF
>TRBD1|15|-|TRBJ2-7|TRBV6-5
TGTGCCAGCAGTTACTTTGGACAGGGGGCAGGCGAGCAGTACTTC
CASSYFGQGAGEQYF
>-|13|-|TRBJ1-5|TRBV5-4
TGTGCCAGCAGCTTGCAGGGCAATCAGCCCCAGCATTTT
CASSLQGNQPQHF
>-|11|-|TRBJ2-1|TRBV27
TGTGCCAGCAGTCAGGGCCTTGAGCAGTTCTTC
CASSQGLEQFF
>-|14|-|TRBJ1-1|TRBV4-1
TGCGCCAGCAGCCAAACTCTCTGGTGGACTGAAGCTTTCTTT
CASSQTLWWTEAFF
>TRBD1|14|-|TRBJ2-7|TRBV6-5
TGTGCCAGCAATAAAGACAGGGGTGCCTACGAGCAGTACTTC
CASNKDRGAYEQYF
>-|16|-|TRBJ1-4|TRBV6-5
TGTGCCAGCAGTTACGGAGGCAGAGCAACTAATGAAAAACTGTTTTTT
CASSYGGRATNEKLFF
>TRBD2|17|-|TRBJ2-3|TRBV9
TGTGCCAGCAGCGTCGCTGGACTAGCTGCTAGCACAGATACGCAGTATTTT
CASSVAGLAASTDTQYF
>TRBD1|18|-|TRBJ2-1|TRBV4-2
TGTGCCAGCAGCCAAAGGGCCATGGGACAGGGGATTGGGAATGAGCAGTTCTTC
CASSQRAMGQGIGNEQFF
>TRBD1|16|-|TRBJ1-2|TRBV28
TGTGCCAGCAGTTCACCTAACGACAGGGGAAACTATGGCTACACCTTC
CASSSPNDRGNYGYTF
>TRBD2|16|-|TRBJ2-3|TRBV5-1
TGCGCCAGCAGCGTCAGGACTAGCGGGAGGGGGGATACGCAGTATTTT
CASSVRTSGRGDTQYF
>-|12|-|TRBJ1-6|TRBV19
TGTGCCAGTCAAGACAGTAATTCACCCCTCCACTTT
CASQDSNSPLHF
>TRBD2|14|few|TRBJ2-7|TRBV6-6
TGTGCCAGCAGTTACCCCCAGCGGGGCCCCGAGCAGTACTTC
CASSYPQRGPEQYF
>TRBD2|18|-|TRBJ2-7|TRBV7-2
TGTGCCAGCAGCCTGACAAACCGGGGGGTTCGGGGATCCTACGAGCAGTACTTC
CASSLTNRGVRGSYEQYF
>TRBD2|14|-|TRBJ2-1|TRBV18
TGTGCCAGCTCACCTAGCGGGGGAGGCGATGAGCAGTTCTTC
CASSPSGGGDEQFF
>-|13|-|TRBJ1-2|TRBV11-2
TGTGCCAGCAGCCAAGGGGCTGAGTCCGGCTACACCTTC
CASSQGAESGYTF
>TRBD1|15|-|TRBJ2-5|TRBV7-9
TGTGCCAGCAGCTTAAAACAGGGGGCATGGGAGACCCAGTACTTC
CASSLKQGAWETQYF
>-|14|once|TRBJ2-5|TRBV9
TGTGCCAGCAGCGTAGGGGGCAGCCAAGAGACCCAGTACTTC
CASSVGGSQETQYF
>-|14|-|TRBJ2-3|TRBV25-1
TGTGCCAGCACGGGGAGGCTGAGCACAGATACGCAGTATTTT
CASTGRLSTDTQYF
>TRBD1|15|-|TRBJ1-1|TRBV9
TGTGCCAGCAGCACCACCGGGACAGTGAACACTGAAGCTTTCTTT
CASSTTGTVNTEAFF
>-|14|-|TRBJ2-7|TRBV15
TGTGCCACCAGCAGAGAGCAAACAGACCCAAAGCAGTACTTC
CATSREQTDPKQYF
>-|14|-|TRBJ2-3|TRBV10-3
TGTGCCGGCGCCGCCACAGGGAACCCAGATACGCAGTATTTT
CAGAATGNPDTQYF
>TRBD2|15|few|TRBJ2-2|TRBV15
TGTGCCACCAGAGTACTAGCGGCGAACACCGGGGAGCTGTTTTTT
CATRVLAANTGELFF
>TRBD2|17|-|TRBJ2-1|TRBV19
TGTGCCAGTAGTATAGCTAGCGGGGCGATCTCCTACAATGAGCAGTTCTTC
CASSIASGAISYNEQFF
>TRBD2|17|-|TRBJ2-2|TRBV7-9
TGTGCCAGCAGCGGATCGGGACTAGCGTTCGACACCGGGGAGCTGTTTTTT
CASSGSGLAFDTGELFF
>-|18|-|TRBJ2-3|TRBV9
TGTGCCAGCAGCGTAGTAATGTCTGGCAGGGGATACCCAGATACGCAGTATTTT
CASSVVMSGRGYPDTQYF
>TRBD1|15|-|TRBJ1-2|TRBV27
TGTGCCAGCAGTTTATCACGCAGGGGGGACTATGGCTACACCTTC
CASSLSRRGDYGYTF
>TRBD2|16|-|TRBJ2-3|TRBV9
TGTGCCAGCAGCGGGGCTAGCGGGAGGGGCGCAGATACGCAGTATTTT
CASSGASGRGADTQYF
>-|13|-|TRBJ2-1|TRBV5-6
TGTGCCAGCAGATCGTACGGTTCTCGGGAGCAGTTCTTC
CASRSYGSREQFF
>-|13|-|TRBJ2-3|TRBV6-5
TGTGCCAGCACAGCGGCTAGCACAGATACGCAGTATTTT
CASTAASTDTQYF
>TRBD1|15|-|TRBJ1-1|TRBV6-5
TGTGCCAGCAGCCGTAGACAGGGGCGGAACACTGAAGCTTTCTTT
CASSRRQGRNTEAFF
>-|15|-|TRBJ1-1|TRBV5-8
TGTGCCAGCAGCTTGACAGGAAACATGAACACTGAAGCTTTCTTT
CASSLTGNMNTEAFF
>TRBD2|15|-|TRBJ2-5|TRBV30
TGTGCCTGGACCAAAGGGACTAGCGGGAGGGGGACCCAGTACTTC
CAWTKGTSGRGTQYF
>TRBD1|16|-|TRBJ2-1|TRBV18
TGTGCCAGCTCACTTCCGGGACAGGGGTCAGTCTATGAGCAGTTCTTC
CASSLPGQGSVYEQFF
>TRBD1|14|-|TRBJ2-4|TRBV5-6
TGTGCCAGCAGTTGGCCGGGACAGAAAAACATTCAGTACTTC
CASSWPGQKNIQYF
>-|13|-|TRBJ1-3|TRBV19
TGTGCCAGTAGCTCTGCGTCGGAGAACACCATATATTTT
CASSSASENTIYF
>-|13|-|TRBJ2-5|TRBV28
TGTGCCAGCAGTTTTGTCCGGAGGGAGACCCAGTACTTC
CASSFVRRETQYF
>TRBD2|14|-|TRBJ2-1|TRBV13
TGTGCCAGCAGCTTACAGCGGGGGCCGGTTGAGCAGTTCTTC
CASSLQRGPVEQFF
>-|13|-|TRBJ2-7|TRBV30
TGTGCCTGGAGTGTACTGAGAGGTTACGAGCAGTACTTC
CAWSVLRGYEQYF